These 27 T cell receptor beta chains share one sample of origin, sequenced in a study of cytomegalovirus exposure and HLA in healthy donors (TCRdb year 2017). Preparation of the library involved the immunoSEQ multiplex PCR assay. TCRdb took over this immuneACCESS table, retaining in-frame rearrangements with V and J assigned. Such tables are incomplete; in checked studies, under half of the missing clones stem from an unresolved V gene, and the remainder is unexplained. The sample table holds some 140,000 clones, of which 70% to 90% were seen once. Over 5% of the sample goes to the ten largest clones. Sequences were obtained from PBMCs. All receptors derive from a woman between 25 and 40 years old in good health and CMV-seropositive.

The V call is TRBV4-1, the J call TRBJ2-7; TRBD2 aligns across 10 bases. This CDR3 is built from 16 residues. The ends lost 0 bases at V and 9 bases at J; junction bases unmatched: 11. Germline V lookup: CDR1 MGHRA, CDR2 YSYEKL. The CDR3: CASSQDFLAGVNPQYF. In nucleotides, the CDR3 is TGCGCCAGCAGCCAAGATTTTCTAGCGGGGGTAAATCCGCAGTACTTC.

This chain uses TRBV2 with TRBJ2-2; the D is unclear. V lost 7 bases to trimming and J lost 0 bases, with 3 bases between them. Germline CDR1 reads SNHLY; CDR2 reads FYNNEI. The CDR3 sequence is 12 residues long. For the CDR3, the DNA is TGTGCCAGCATAGCGAACACCGGGGAGCTGTTTTTT. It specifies CASIANTGELFF.

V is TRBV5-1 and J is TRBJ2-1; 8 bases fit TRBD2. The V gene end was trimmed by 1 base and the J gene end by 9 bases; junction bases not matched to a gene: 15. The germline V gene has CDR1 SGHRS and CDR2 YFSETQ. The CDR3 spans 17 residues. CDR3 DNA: TGCGCCAGCAGCTTGCTCGACACAACTATGGCGGGGGGTGAGCAGTTCTTC. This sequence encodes CASSLLDTTMAGGEQFF.

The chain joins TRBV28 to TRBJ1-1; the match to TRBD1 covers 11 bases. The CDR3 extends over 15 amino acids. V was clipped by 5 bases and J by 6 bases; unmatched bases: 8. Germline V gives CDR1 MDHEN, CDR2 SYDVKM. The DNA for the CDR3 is TGTGCCAGCAGTCCCTCGGGACAGGGGGTCGCTGAAGCTTTCTTT. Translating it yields CASSPSGQGVAEAFF.

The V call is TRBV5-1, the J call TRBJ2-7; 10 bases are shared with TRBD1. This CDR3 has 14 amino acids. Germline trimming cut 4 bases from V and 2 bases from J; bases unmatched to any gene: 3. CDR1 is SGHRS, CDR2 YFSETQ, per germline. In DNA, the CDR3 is TGCGCCAGCAGCCAGACAGGGGGCACCTACGAGCAGTACTTC. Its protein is CASSQTGGTYEQYF.

The CDR3 bases are TGTGCCACCAGCAGAGAGGGGGGGTACAGTGTCAATCAGCCCCAGCATTTT. Translated, it gives CATSREGGYSVNQPQHF. The rearrangement links TRBV15 to TRBJ1-5; weak D call: TRBD1 (5 bases). The CDR3 is made up of 17 amino acids. Looked up from germline, CDR1 is LNHNV and CDR2 is YYDKDF (reference sequence). V shed 0 bases and J shed 3 bases, with 15 bases lying between them.

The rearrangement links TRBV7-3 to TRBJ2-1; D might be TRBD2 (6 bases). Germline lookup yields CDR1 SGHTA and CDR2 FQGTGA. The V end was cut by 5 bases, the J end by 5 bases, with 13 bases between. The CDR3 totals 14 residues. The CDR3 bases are TGTGCCAGCAGCCCTCGACTAGGAAACAATGAGCAGTTCTTC. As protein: CASSPRLGNNEQFF.

The CDR3 region has the DNA TGCGCCAGCAGCTTTGGGTCGGGACTTTACGAGCAGTACTTC. It is translated as CASSFGSGLYEQYF. The chain links TRBV5-1 to TRBJ2-7; a possible D gene is TRBD2 (6 bases). The V end was cut by 2 bases, the J end by 4 bases, with 13 bases between. Germline CDR1 SGHRS, CDR2 YFSETQ. The CDR3 is 14 residues long.

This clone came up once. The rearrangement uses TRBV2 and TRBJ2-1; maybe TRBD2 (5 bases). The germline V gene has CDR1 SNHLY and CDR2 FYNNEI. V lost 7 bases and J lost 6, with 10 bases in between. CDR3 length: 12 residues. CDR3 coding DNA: TGTGCCAGCACCCTAGCTCTCAATGAGCAGTTCTTC. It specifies CASTLALNEQFF.

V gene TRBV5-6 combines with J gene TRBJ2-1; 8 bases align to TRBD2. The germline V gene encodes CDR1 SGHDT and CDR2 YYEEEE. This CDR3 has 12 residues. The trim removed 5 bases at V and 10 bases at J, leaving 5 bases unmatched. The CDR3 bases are TGTGCCAGCAGTATAGGACTAGCCGAGCAGTTCTTC. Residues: CASSIGLAEQFF.

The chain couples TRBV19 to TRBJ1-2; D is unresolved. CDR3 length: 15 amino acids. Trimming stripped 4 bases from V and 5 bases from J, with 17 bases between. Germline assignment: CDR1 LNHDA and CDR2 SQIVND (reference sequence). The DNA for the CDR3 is TGTGCCAGTAGTAGAGCACCTCGCACGGGGTATGGCTACACCTTC. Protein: CASSRAPRTGYGYTF.

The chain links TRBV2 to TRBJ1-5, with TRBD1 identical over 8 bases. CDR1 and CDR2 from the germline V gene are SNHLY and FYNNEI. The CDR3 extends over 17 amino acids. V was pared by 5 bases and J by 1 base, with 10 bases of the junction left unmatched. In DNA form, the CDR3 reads TGTGCCAGCAGTTGGAAACTAGACAGGGGAAGCAATCAGCCCCAGCATTTT. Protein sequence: CASSWKLDRGSNQPQHF. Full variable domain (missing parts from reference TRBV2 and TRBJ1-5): EPEVTQTPSHQVTQMGQEVILRCVPISNHLYFYWYRQILGQKVEFLVSFYNNEISEKSEIFDDQFSVERPDGSNFTLKIRSTKLEDSAMYFCASSWKLDRGSNQPQHFGDGTRLSIL.

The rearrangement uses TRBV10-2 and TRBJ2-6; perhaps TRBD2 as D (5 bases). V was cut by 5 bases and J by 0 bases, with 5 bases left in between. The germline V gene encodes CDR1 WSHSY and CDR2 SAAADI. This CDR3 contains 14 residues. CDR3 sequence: CASSRGSGANVLTF. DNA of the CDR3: TGCGCCAGCAGTCGGGGCTCTGGGGCCAACGTCCTGACTTTC.

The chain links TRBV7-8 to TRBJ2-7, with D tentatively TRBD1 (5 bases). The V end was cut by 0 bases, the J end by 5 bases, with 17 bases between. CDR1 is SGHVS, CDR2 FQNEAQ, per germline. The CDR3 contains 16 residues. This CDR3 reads CASSLAAGQGLDEQYF. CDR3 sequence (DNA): TGTGCCAGCAGCTTAGCGGCAGGCCAGGGTCTCGACGAGCAGTACTTC.

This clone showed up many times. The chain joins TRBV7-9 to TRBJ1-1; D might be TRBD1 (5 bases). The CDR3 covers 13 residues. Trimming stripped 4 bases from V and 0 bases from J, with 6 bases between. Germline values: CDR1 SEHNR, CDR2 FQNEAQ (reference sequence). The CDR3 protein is CASSSTVNTEAFF. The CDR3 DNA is TGTGCCAGCAGCTCGACAGTGAACACTGAAGCTTTCTTT. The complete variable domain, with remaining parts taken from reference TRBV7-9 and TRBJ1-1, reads DTGVSQNPRHKITKRGQNVTFRCDPISEHNRLYWYRQTLGQGPEFLTYFQNEAQLEKSRLLSDRFSAERPKGSFSTLEIQRTEQGDSAMYLCASSSTVNTEAFFGQGTRLTVV.

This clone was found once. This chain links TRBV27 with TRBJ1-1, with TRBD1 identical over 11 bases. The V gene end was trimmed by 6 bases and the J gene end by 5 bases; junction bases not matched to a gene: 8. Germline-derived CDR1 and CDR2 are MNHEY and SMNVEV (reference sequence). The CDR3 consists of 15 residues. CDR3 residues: CASSLTGTGGTEAFF. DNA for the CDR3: TGTGCCAGCAGCCTAACAGGGACAGGGGGAACTGAAGCTTTCTTT.

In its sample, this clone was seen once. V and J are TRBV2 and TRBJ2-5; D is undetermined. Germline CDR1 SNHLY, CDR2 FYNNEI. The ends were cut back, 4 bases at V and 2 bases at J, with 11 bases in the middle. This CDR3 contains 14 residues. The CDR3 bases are TGTGCCAGCAGTGTTCGGTCGGTACAAGAGACCCAGTACTTC. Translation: CASSVRSVQETQYF.

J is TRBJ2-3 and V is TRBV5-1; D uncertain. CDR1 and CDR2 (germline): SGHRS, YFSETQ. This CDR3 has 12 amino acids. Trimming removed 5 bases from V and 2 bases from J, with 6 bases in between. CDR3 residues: CASRENTDTQYF. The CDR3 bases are TGCGCCAGCAGGGAGAACACAGATACGCAGTATTTT.

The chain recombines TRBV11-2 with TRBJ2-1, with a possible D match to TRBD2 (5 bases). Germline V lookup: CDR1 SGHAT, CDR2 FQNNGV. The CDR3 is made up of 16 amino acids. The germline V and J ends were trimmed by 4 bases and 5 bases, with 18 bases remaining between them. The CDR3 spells CASSSRLTSFNNEQFF. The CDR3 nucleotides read TGTGCCAGCAGCTCCCGCCTTACTAGTTTCAACAATGAGCAGTTCTTC.

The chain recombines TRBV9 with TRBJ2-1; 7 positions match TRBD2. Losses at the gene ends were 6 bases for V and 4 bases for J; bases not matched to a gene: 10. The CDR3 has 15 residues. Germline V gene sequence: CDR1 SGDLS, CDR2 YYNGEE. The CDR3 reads CASTKDGRSYNEQFF. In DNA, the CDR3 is TGTGCCAGCACCAAGGACGGGAGGAGTTACAATGAGCAGTTCTTC.

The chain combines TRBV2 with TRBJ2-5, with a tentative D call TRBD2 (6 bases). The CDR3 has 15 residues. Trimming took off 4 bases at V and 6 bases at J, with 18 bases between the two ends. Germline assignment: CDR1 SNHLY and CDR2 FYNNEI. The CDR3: CASSGVKGGVKTQYF. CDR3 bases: TGTGCCAGCAGTGGGGTAAAGGGAGGAGTAAAGACCCAGTACTTC.

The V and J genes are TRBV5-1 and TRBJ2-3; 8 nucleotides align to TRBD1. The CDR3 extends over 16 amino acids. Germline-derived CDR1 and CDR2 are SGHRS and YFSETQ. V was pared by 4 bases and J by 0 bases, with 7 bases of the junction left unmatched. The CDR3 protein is CASSLQGAISTDTQYF. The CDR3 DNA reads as TGCGCCAGCAGCCTTCAGGGGGCGATTAGCACAGATACGCAGTATTTT. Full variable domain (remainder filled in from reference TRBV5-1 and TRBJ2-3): KAGVTQTPRYLIKTRGQQVTLSCSPISGHRSVSWYQQTPGQGLQFLFEYFSETQRNKGNFPGRFSGRQFSNSRSEMNVSTLELGDSALYLCASSLQGAISTDTQYFGPGTRLTVL.

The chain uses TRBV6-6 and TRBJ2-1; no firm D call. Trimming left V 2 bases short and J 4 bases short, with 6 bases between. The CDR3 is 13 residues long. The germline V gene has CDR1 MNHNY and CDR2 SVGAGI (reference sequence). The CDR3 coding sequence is TGTGCCAGCAGTTACAACAATTACAATGAGCAGTTCTTC. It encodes CASSYNNYNEQFF.

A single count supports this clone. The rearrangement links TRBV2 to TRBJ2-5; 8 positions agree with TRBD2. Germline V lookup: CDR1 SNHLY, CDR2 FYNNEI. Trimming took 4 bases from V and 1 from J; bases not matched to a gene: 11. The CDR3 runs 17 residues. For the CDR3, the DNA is TGTGCCAGCAGTGGGGTATGGAGGCGGGGGGCCCAAGAGACCCAGTACTTC. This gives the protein CASSGVWRRGAQETQYF.

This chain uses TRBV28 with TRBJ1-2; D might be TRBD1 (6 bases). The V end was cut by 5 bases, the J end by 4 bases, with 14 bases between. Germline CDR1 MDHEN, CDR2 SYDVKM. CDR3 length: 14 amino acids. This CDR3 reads CASSPPDRIYGYTF. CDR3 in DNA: TGTGCCAGCAGTCCCCCCGACAGGATCTATGGCTACACCTTC.

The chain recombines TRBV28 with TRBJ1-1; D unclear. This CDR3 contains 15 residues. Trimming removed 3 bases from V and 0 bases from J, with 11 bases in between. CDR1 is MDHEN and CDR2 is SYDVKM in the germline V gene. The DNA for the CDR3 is TGTGCCAGCAGTTTCAGGCCAGCCCTGAACACTGAAGCTTTCTTT. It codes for CASSFRPALNTEAFF. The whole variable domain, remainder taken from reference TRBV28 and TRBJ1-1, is DVKVTQSSRYLVKRTGEKVFLECVQDMDHENMFWYRQDPGLGLRLIYFSYDVKMKEKGDIPEGYSVSREKKERFSLILESASTNQTSMYLCASSFRPALNTEAFFGQGTRLTVV.

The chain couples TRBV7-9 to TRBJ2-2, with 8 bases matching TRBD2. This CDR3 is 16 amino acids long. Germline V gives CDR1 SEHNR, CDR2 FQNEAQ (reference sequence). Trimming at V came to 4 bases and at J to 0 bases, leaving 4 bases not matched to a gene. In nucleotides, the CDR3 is TGTGCCAGCAGCTCCGGACTAGCCTCGAACACCGGGGAGCTGTTTTTT. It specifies CASSSGLASNTGELFF.